This T cell receptor (beta chain) was captured in a study of T cell responses to AZD1222 COVID-19 vaccine. V was clipped by 1 base and J by 1 base; unmatched bases: 3. The CDR3 spans 15 residues. Germline V CDR1 and CDR2: KGHSH, LQKENI. Using immunoSEQ multiplex PCR, the repertoire was profiled, and TCRdb retains in-frame clones only, with some absent. The repertoire holds around 77,000 clones, with 86% as singletons. The TCR sequence derives from an adult in good health. This chain connects TRBV18 to TRBJ1-1; TRBD1 agrees at 7 bases. The source material was peripheral blood, sampled on day 0 of AZD1222 vaccination. CDR3 protein: CASSPQRQGNTEAFF. The DNA of the CDR3 is TGTGCCAGCTCACCACAAAGACAGGGGAACACTGAAGCTTTCTTT.